This passage covers 9 T cell receptor beta chains from one sample sequenced in a study of T cell responses to AZD1222 COVID-19 vaccine. Profiling relied on immunoSEQ multiplex PCR, and the TCRdb table lists in-frame clones only, not all of them. The table includes 100,000 to 120,000 clones, around 89% detected once. The sequencing here drew on peripheral blood, taken on day 0 of AZD1222 vaccination. The receptors stem from an adult in good health.

This chain links TRBV11-3 with TRBJ2-7, with unresolved D. This CDR3 is built from 12 residues. Germline V gene lookup returns CDR1 SGHNT and CDR2 YENEEA. V lost 5 bases, J lost 6 bases, and 11 bases lay in between. The CDR3 reads CASSVVGGEQYF. For the CDR3, the DNA is TGTGCCAGCAGCGTAGTCGGTGGCGAGCAGTACTTC. Full variable domain (outside the CDR3, taken from reference TRBV11-3 and TRBJ2-7): EAGVVQSPRYKIIEKKQPVAFWCNPISGHNTLYWYLQNLGQGPELLIRYENEEAVDDSQLPKDRFSAERLKGVDSTLKIQPAELGDSAVYLCASSVVGGEQYFGPGTRLTVT.

The chain joins TRBV7-9 to TRBJ2-1, with no clear D. This CDR3 comprises 15 residues. Per the germline V gene, CDR1 is SEHNR and CDR2 is FQNEAQ (reference sequence). V dropped 3 bases and J dropped 4 bases, with 13 bases sitting between them. The CDR3 loop reads CASSFSQRLYNEQFF. The DNA for the CDR3 is TGTGCCAGCAGCTTCTCACAGCGACTTTACAATGAGCAGTTCTTC.

The gene calls are TRBV19 and TRBJ1-1; D perhaps matches TRBD1 (6 bases). Trimming pared 3 bases from V and 5 bases from J, leaving 13 bases between. This CDR3 has 14 residues. CDR1 is LNHDA, CDR2 SQIVND, per germline (reference sequence). CDR3 region: CASSIARGATEAFF. The CDR3 DNA reads TGTGCCAGTAGTATTGCCAGGGGTGCGACTGAAGCTTTCTTT.

The chain couples TRBV6-5 to TRBJ2-6; D gene ambiguous. V was clipped by 10 bases and J by 4 bases, with 8 bases between them. In germline, CDR1 is MNHEY, CDR2 SVGAGI. This CDR3 has 12 residues. The CDR3 is CATTPGANVLTF. In nucleotides, the CDR3 is TGTGCCACTACTCCCGGGGCCAACGTCCTGACTTTC.

This chain links TRBV10-3 with TRBJ1-2; D possibly corresponds to TRBD1 (5 bases). CDR1 and CDR2 (germline): ENHRY, SYGVKD. Trimming removed 4 bases at V and 4 bases at J, with 10 bases between. The CDR3 has 13 amino acids. In nucleotides, the CDR3 is TGTGCCATCAGTGGGGACGGTGCCTATGGCTACACCTTC. Amino acids: CAISGDGAYGYTF.

The chain joins TRBV5-8 to TRBJ1-2; TRBD1 is a possible D gene (6 bases). Germline-derived CDR1 and CDR2 are SGHTS and YDEGEE. V gave up 4 bases and J gave up 4 bases, with 14 bases separating them. The CDR3 loop spans 14 amino acids. CDR3 sequence reads: CASSEGVRVYGYTF. DNA for the CDR3: TGTGCCAGCAGCGAGGGGGTTCGGGTCTATGGCTACACCTTC.

This sequence joins TRBV5-8 and TRBJ1-5; weak D call: TRBD1 (5 bases). Germline-derived CDR1 and CDR2 are SGHTS and YDEGEE. The CDR3 sequence is 16 residues long. V lost 2 bases to trimming and J lost 2 bases, with 14 bases between them. The CDR3 bases are TGTGCCAGCAGCTTTATCAGGGTTTCTGGCAATCAGCCCCAGCATTTT. As protein: CASSFIRVSGNQPQHF.

The chain links TRBV28 to TRBJ1-3, with D unresolved. This CDR3 spans 11 amino acids. V dropped 9 bases and J dropped 0 bases, with 3 bases sitting between them. Germline CDR1 MDHEN, CDR2 SYDVKM. CDR3 residues: CASSSGNTIYF. For the CDR3, the DNA is TGTGCCAGTAGCTCTGGAAACACCATATATTTT. Full variable domain (missing parts from reference TRBV28 and TRBJ1-3): DVKVTQSSRYLVKRTGEKVFLECVQDMDHENMFWYRQDPGLGLRLIYFSYDVKMKEKGDIPEGYSVSREKKERFSLILESASTNQTSMYLCASSSGNTIYFGEGSWLTVV.

J is TRBJ1-3 and V is TRBV7-9; D uncertain. The germline V gene has CDR1 SEHNR and CDR2 FQNEAQ (reference sequence). V lost 3 bases to trimming and J lost 4 bases, with 16 bases between them. CDR3 length: 16 residues. The CDR3: CASSLVAAGAGNTIYF. The DNA of the CDR3 is TGTGCCAGCAGCTTGGTGGCCGCTGGAGCAGGAAACACCATATATTTT.